These T cell receptor beta chains were read from a single sample in a study of cytomegalovirus exposure and HLA in healthy donors. Clones were sequenced by immunoSEQ multiplex PCR, and TCRdb holds only the in-frame ones, with some missing. The sample consists of under 80,000 clones, 65% to 80% of them appearing once. The specimen sequenced was PBMCs. All receptors derive from a woman in her twenties or thirties in good health and CMV-seronegative. Both conserved end residues are part of each CDR3. The D gene is left open where the match is weak. The size of a clone is reported for some rows only, either as once, few or many, or as a class for expanded clones.

v_gene	abundance	d_gene	j_gene	CDR3nt	CDR3aa
TRBV5-4	.	TRBD2	TRBJ2-7	TGTGCCAGCAGCTACCGACTAGCCGGGGCCGAGCAGTACTTC	CASSYRLAGAEQYF
TRBV28	.	TRBD2	TRBJ2-3	TGTGCCAGCACCCCCAGTAGGGCTAGCGGGAGCACAGATACGCAGTATTTT	CASTPSRASGSTDTQYF
TRBV7-2	.	.	TRBJ2-2	TGTGCCAGCAGCTTATTTCCGGGGTCGGCGAACACCGGGGAGCTGTTTTTT	CASSLFPGSANTGELFF
TRBV6-1	.	.	TRBJ2-7	TGTGCCAGCAGTGAAGATCCGGGTGAGCAGTACTTC	CASSEDPGEQYF
TRBV7-9	.	TRBD2	TRBJ2-3	TGTTCCAGCAGCTTAGGACTAGCGGTGCCCACAGATACGCAGTATTTT	CSSSLGLAVPTDTQYF
TRBV4-3	few	TRBD2	TRBJ2-4	TGCGCCAGCAGCCAAGATGGGCTAGCGGGAAGGGAAAACATTCAGTACTTC	CASSQDGLAGRENIQYF
TRBV6-6	few	.	TRBJ2-1	TGTGCCAGCAGATTCCGGGACATAGGCGACTGGGAGCAGTTCTTC	CASRFRDIGDWEQFF
TRBV7-8	.	TRBD1	TRBJ1-2	TGTGCCAGCAGCTTAGAGACAGGGGGTTTCTATGGCTACACCTTC	CASSLETGGFYGYTF
TRBV6-5	.	.	TRBJ2-1	TGTGCCAGCAAACGCGAAAGGAGCTCCTACAATGAGCAGTTCTTC	CASKRERSSYNEQFF
TRBV25-1	.	.	TRBJ1-2	TGTGCCAGCACGGGAGGCTACACCTTC	CASTGGYTF
TRBV25-1	.	TRBD1	TRBJ2-3	TGTGCCAGCAGCCCGCAGGGGGCAACCACAGATACGCAGTATTTT	CASSPQGATTDTQYF
TRBV25-1	.	TRBD1	TRBJ2-3	TGTGCCAGCAGTAGGGGGCCCACAGATACGCAGTATTTT	CASSRGPTDTQYF
TRBV4-1	.	TRBD2	TRBJ2-1	TGCGCCAGCAGCCGGGCCGGGACTAGCGGGAGGAAGCAGTTCTTC	CASSRAGTSGRKQFF
TRBV15	.	TRBD1	TRBJ1-2	TGTGCCACCAGCAATCGGGACAGGGGAATCTATGGCTACACCTTC	CATSNRDRGIYGYTF
TRBV19	few	.	TRBJ2-1	TGTGCCAGTAGTATAGATCGGGTCCAGGGGAGCTCCTACAATGAGCAGTTCTTC	CASSIDRVQGSSYNEQFF
TRBV7-3	.	.	TRBJ2-2	TGTGCCAGCAGCTTAGGGGGCAGATCGAACACCGGGGAGCTGTTTTTT	CASSLGGRSNTGELFF
TRBV5-1	once	TRBD2	TRBJ2-7	TGCGCCAGCAGCTTGGGGGTAGCGGGAGCCCTACACGAGCAGTACTTC	CASSLGVAGALHEQYF
TRBV7-8	.	.	TRBJ1-3	TGTGCCAGCAGCTTAGGATATGGGGGCAAGTCTGGAAACACCATATATTTT	CASSLGYGGKSGNTIYF
TRBV9	.	TRBD1	TRBJ1-1	TGTGCCAGCAGCACAGGGGTTAACACTGAAGCTTTCTTT	CASSTGVNTEAFF
TRBV5-6	.	TRBD1	TRBJ2-7	TGTGCCAGCAGCTTTGACGGGACAGGCCGATGCGAGCAGTACTTC	CASSFDGTGRCEQYF
TRBV7-2	.	.	TRBJ2-6	TGTGCCAGCAGCCCTTTTTACTCTGGGGCCAACGTCCTGACTTTC	CASSPFYSGANVLTF
TRBV19	.	TRBD2	TRBJ2-5	TGTGCCAGTAACATAGCGACTAGCGGGAGTCAAGAGACCCAGTACTTC	CASNIATSGSQETQYF
TRBV28	.	.	TRBJ2-1	TGTGCCAGCAGTTTATATCGGCAGCAGGCCGAGTTATACAATGAGCAGTTCTTC	CASSLYRQQAELYNEQFF
TRBV5-1	.	TRBD1	TRBJ2-3	TGCGCCAGTCGACAGGGTACAGATACGCAGTATTTT	CASRQGTDTQYF
TRBV19	.	.	TRBJ2-1	TGTGCCAGTATATCGAGAGGGCTCAATGAGCAGTTCTTC	CASISRGLNEQFF
TRBV6-1	.	TRBD1	TRBJ2-7	TGTGCCAGCAGGGCCGGGACAGGGGGGACCTACGAGCAGTACTTC	CASRAGTGGTYEQYF
TRBV19	.	.	TRBJ1-3	TGTGCCAGCAGGGGTGGTGGAAACACCATATATTTT	CASRGGGNTIYF
TRBV19	.	.	TRBJ1-2	TGTGCCAGTCGGGGGGGGGAAACCTCTGCCTATTTAAAGGGCTACACCTTC	CASRGGETSAYLKGYTF
TRBV18	.	.	TRBJ2-3	TGTGCCAGCTCACCTGTTGGCGGGCCTAGCACAGATACGCAGTATTTT	CASSPVGGPSTDTQYF
TRBV11-2	.	TRBD1	TRBJ2-1	TGTGCCAGCAGCACGGCCGGGACAGGGCTTTACAATGAGCAGTTCTTC	CASSTAGTGLYNEQFF
TRBV2	.	TRBD1	TRBJ1-1	TGTGCCAGCGGGGGGGGACAGGGACCTTCCGAAGCTTTCTTT	CASGGGQGPSEAFF
TRBV7-9	once	.	TRBJ2-5	TGTTCCAGCAGCGGAGGGTTCCAAGAGACCCAGTACTTC	CSSSGGFQETQYF
TRBV28	.	TRBD1	TRBJ2-7	TGTGCCAGCAGTTTATTGGGACAGGGAACTGTTTCCTACGAGCAGTACTTC	CASSLLGQGTVSYEQYF
TRBV29-1	.	.	TRBJ2-1	TGCAGCACGGAGGTATCCAATGAGCAGTTCTTC	CSTEVSNEQFF
TRBV5-4	.	TRBD1	TRBJ2-1	TGTGCCAGCAGCTTGGGGGACAGATACTACAATGAGCAGTTCTTC	CASSLGDRYYNEQFF
TRBV27	few	.	TRBJ1-6	TGTGCCACCAAGAGCTCCTATAATTCACCCCTCCACTTT	CATKSSYNSPLHF
TRBV7-9	.	.	TRBJ1-1	TGTGCCAGCAGGTCACAGGGGAACACTGAAGCTTTCTTT	CASRSQGNTEAFF
TRBV28	once	.	TRBJ1-1	TGTGCCAGCAGTTTATCCGGCAGGGCCAACACTGAAGCTTTCTTT	CASSLSGRANTEAFF
TRBV18	.	TRBD1	TRBJ1-2	TGTGCCAGCTCACCACTTCTACAGGGGAACTATGGCTACACCTTC	CASSPLLQGNYGYTF
TRBV12-5	.	.	TRBJ1-1	TGTGCTAGTGGTTTGGCAACGCGGAACACTGAAGCTTTCTTT	CASGLATRNTEAFF
TRBV28	.	.	TRBJ2-7	TGTGCCAGCAGCTTGGACTGGGCCTACGAGCAGTACTTC	CASSLDWAYEQYF
TRBV19	.	.	TRBJ2-1	TGTGCCAGTAGTATTACCCGGGTGGGTGAGCAGTTCTTC	CASSITRVGEQFF
TRBV7-2	.	.	TRBJ1-6	TGTGCCAGCAGCTTAGTGGGCCCAGTCAATTCACCCCTCCACTTT	CASSLVGPVNSPLHF